The 8 T cell receptor beta chains reported below all come from one sample, sequenced in a study of Graves' ophthalmopathy and Graves' hyperthyroidism. CDR3 regions of TCR beta were amplified from RNA transcripts. RT-PCR was first run with HTBI primers, then multiplex PCR in a second round. MiXCR, applied by TCRdb to the multiplex PCR reads, yields one record per CDR3 protein. The sample has 650,000 to 900,000 distinct CDR3 sequences, roughly 40% seen once. Sequences were obtained from peripheral blood. Receptor source: an adult man with Graves' ophthalmopathy.

This clonotype appeared many times. This chain uses TRBV24-1 with TRBJ1-5; no clear D. Per the germline V gene, CDR1 is KGHDR and CDR2 is SFDVKD. The CDR3 extends over 14 amino acids. V lost 0 bases to trimming and J lost 3 bases, with 5 bases between them. CDR3 bases: TGTGCCACCAGTGATTTGAGGGTCAATCAGCCCCAGCATTTT. Protein sequence: CATSDLRVNQPQHF.

CDR3 DNA: TGTGCCATCAGTGAGGGACCCGAAGCTTTCTTT. This gives the protein CAISEGPEAFF. The V gene is TRBV10-3, the J gene TRBJ1-1; D is uncertain. Trimming cost V 2 bases and J 8 bases, with 6 bases left between them. Per the germline V gene, CDR1 is ENHRY and CDR2 is SYGVKD. The CDR3 spans 11 residues.

V and J are TRBV7-6 and TRBJ1-1; 8 nucleotides line up with TRBD1. The junction had 6 bases not matched to a gene; V was cut back by 11 bases and J by 1 base. The germline gives CDR1 SGHVS, CDR2 FNYEAQ. The CDR3 is 13 residues long. CDR3 region: CAAGGSSNTEAFF. The CDR3 nucleotides are TGTGCCGCAGGGGGCTCGTCGAACACTGAAGCTTTCTTT. The whole variable domain, remainder taken from reference TRBV7-6 and TRBJ1-1, is GAGVSQSPRYKVTKRGQDVALRCDPISGHVSLYWYRQALGQGPEFLTYFNYEAQQDKSGLPNDRFSAERPEGSISTLTIQRTEQRDSAMYRCAAGGSSNTEAFFGQGTRLTVV.

This clonotype was detected once. The V gene is TRBV5-4, the J gene TRBJ2-7; D possibly corresponds to TRBD2 (5 bases). V was trimmed by 0 bases and J by 6 bases, leaving 13 bases between them. The V gene's germline CDR1 is SGHNT and CDR2 YYREEE (reference sequence). There are 14 residues in the CDR3. CDR3 amino acids: CASSLGPGKGEQYF. CDR3 nucleotide sequence: TGTGCCAGCAGCTTGGGTCCGGGAAAGGGCGAGCAGTACTTC.

V and J are TRBV9 and TRBJ1-2; 11 bases align to TRBD1. In germline, CDR1 is SGDLS, CDR2 YYNGEE. The length of the CDR3 is 14 residues. J gave up 8 bases and V 4 bases, and 7 bases lay outside the gene matches. The CDR3 is CASSQGQGAEGYTF. CDR3 DNA sequence: TGTGCCAGCAGCCAAGGACAGGGGGCGGAAGGCTACACCTTC.

The chain is built from TRBV10-3 and TRBJ2-7, with 10 positions matching TRBD2. The J segment lost 7 bases and the V segment lost 10 bases, leaving 22 bases of the junction unmatched. Per germline, CDR1 ENHRY and CDR2 SYGVKD. The CDR3 totals 17 residues. The CDR3 loop is CASSYGPGSGRAGEQYF. The CDR3 region has the DNA TGTGCCAGCAGCTACGGCCCGGGGAGCGGGAGGGCCGGTGAGCAGTACTTC.

J is TRBJ2-2 and V is TRBV12-5; 8 bases line up with TRBD1. The germline CDR1 and CDR2 sequences are LGHNT and FRNRAP. Trimming removed 0 bases from V and 4 bases from J; junction bases left unmatched: 7. This CDR3 has 17 amino acids. The CDR3 DNA reads TGTGCTAGTGGTTTGGTCGGGGGACAGGAGTTCACCGGGGAGCTGTTTTTT. Protein sequence: CASGLVGGQEFTGELFF. The full variable domain, in which reference TRBV12-5 and TRBJ2-2 provide the parts outside the CDR3, is DARVTQTPRHKVTEMGQEVTMRCQPILGHNTVFWYRQTMMQGLELLAYFRNRAPLDDSGMPKDRFSAEMPDATLATLKIQPSEPRDSAVYFCASGLVGGQEFTGELFFGEGSRLTVL.

The rearrangement uses TRBV7-2 and TRBJ2-7, with TRBD2 identical over 8 bases. This CDR3 spans 13 amino acids. The junction had 7 bases not matched to a gene; V was cut back by 7 bases and J by 5 bases. The germline V gene encodes CDR1 SGHTA and CDR2 FQGNSA. Written as DNA, the CDR3 is TGTGCCAGCACCTCGGCGGGAGGAGACGAGCAGTACTTC. Translated, it gives CASTSAGGDEQYF.